This section outlines one T cell receptor beta chain sequence together with its context. Its antigen is not identified. This specimen belongs to a study of blood T cells in healthy people across ages. The junction had 13 bases not matched to a gene; V was cut back by 0 bases and J by 7 bases. Per the germline V gene, CDR1 is SGHTA and CDR2 is FQGNSA. The CDR3 contains 19 residues. Per-sample yields of isolated PBMCs were at least 6 million. Per sample, no less than 5.5 micrograms of total RNA were extracted. A second 7 to 11 cycle PCR used barcoded and J-beta primers. TCRdb passed the 5' RACE reads through MiXCR, listing each CDR3 protein once. The sample consists of around 790,000 distinct CDR3 sequences, roughly 44% of them appearing once. Study-level points and caveats: Long-lived donors exceeded aged donors in naive CD4+ cells and diversity.

The sequence came from a man in his 60s in good health. Sequenced input: blood. The V call is TRBV7-2, the J call TRBJ2-1, with TRBD2 matching 12 bases. The CDR3 nucleotides are TGTGCCAGCAGCTTAGCGCTATCTAGCGGGGGGGCCATTAGAAATGAGCAGTTCTTC. Its translation: CASSLALSSGGAIRNEQFF.